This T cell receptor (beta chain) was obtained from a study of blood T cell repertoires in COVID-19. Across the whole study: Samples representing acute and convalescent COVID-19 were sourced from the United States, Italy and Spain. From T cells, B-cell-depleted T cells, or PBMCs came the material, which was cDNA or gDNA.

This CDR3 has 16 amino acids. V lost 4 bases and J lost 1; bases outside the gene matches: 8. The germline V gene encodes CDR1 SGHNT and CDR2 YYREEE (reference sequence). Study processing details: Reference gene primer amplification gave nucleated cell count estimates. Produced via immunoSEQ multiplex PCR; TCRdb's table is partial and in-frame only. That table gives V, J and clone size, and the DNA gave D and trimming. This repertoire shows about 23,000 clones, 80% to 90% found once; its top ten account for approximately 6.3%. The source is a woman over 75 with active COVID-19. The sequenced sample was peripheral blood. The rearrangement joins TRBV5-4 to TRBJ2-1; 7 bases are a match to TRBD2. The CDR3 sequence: CASSPPGRGSYNEQFF. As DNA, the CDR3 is TGTGCCAGCAGCCCACCGGGGCGGGGGTCCTACAATGAGCAGTTCTTC.